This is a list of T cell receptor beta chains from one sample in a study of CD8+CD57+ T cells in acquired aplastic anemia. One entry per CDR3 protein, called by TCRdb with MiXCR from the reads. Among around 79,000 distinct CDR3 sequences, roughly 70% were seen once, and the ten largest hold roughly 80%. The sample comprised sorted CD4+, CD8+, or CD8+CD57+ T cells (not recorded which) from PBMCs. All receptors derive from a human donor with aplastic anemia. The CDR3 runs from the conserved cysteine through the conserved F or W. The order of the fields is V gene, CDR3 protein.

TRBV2	CASTSGSLNTEAFF
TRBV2	CASRPDRYSGANVLTF
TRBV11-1	CASSLMTAGKSTDTQYF
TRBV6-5	CACSYSTGSNSPLHF
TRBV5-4	CASSLLAEIGETQYF
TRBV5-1	CASSLGGQIKAFF
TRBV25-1	CASSGAPGTGGLNEQFF
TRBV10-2	CASSRASGPSYEQYF
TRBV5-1	CASSWAGSSYTEAFF
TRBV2	CASSVGTVSNQPQHF
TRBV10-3	CAIWDPLTGNTEAFF
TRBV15	CATSREGQGLGYTF
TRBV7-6	CASSLMGLAGEGEQFF
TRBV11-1	CASSPSSGRAMNEQFF
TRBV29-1	CSVTAGGLPGSNQPQHF
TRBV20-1	CSARGDRDNSPLHF
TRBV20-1	CSASGTYEQYF
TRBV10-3	CAIRDRGHNQPQHF
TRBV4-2	CTSSQVPLASDTYEQYF
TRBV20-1	CSARGRKDYERYF
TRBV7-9	CASSLGERWPYEQYF
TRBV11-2	CASSSRQGGSTDTQYF
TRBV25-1	CASSELSGDHRQAFF
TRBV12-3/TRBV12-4	CASSLSGEQYF
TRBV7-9	CASSPWDRNTEAFF
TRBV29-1	CSVAGTSGISFSYEQYF
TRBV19	CASSIGGFSYEQYF
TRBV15	CATSRPLTGELFF
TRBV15	CATSRVRAGYQPQHF
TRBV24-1	CATSDWRRLLSNQPQHF
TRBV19	CASSSDRAVAGELFF
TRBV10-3	CAISDSSLGGGDGYTF
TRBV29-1	CSVDDRGQGTEAFF
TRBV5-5	CASSLEPGYEQYF
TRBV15	CATSSVKTEAFF
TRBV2	CARSDRAQGYTF
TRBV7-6	CASSLGGVRYEKLFF
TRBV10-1	CASSEFRVTGELFF
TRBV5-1	CASSLAGQGNGYTF
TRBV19	CAVKGVIGTDTQYF
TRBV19	CASSTGDTQYF
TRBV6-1	CASRPNAAQRSQLFF
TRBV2	CASSEGSSNQPQHF
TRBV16	CASSEIWAGGIEQYF
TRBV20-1	CSATFQRVTDEQYF
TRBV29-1	CSVNPGPPNYGYTF
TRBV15	CATSPDRGSGELFF
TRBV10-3	CAISEQDTPYF
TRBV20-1	CSATLGLAIVLGTDTQYF
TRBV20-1	CSAFSSGRANEQFF
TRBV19	CASSGGPGRDYEQYF
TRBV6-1	CAEAQGRNSPLHF
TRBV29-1	CSVFRDRPEAFF
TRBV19	CASSMDSGGLDEKLFF